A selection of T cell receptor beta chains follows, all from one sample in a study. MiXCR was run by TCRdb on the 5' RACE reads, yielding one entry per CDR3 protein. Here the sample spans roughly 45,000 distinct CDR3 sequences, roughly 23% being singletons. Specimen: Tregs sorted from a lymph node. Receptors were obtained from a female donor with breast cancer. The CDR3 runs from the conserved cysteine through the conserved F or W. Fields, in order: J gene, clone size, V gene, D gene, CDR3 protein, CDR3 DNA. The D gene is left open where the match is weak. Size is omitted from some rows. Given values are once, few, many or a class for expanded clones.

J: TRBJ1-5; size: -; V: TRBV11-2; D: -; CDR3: CASSWSGKNQPQHF; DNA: TGTGCCAGCAGCTGGTCCGGGAAAAATCAGCCCCAGCATTTT
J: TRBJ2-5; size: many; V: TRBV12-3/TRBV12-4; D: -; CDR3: CASSLPHSQETQYF; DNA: TGTGCCAGCAGTTTGCCCCATTCCCAAGAGACCCAGTACTTC
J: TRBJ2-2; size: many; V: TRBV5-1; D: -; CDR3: CASSLEAANTGELFF; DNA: TGCGCCAGCAGCTTGGAGGCGGCGAACACCGGGGAGCTGTTTTTT
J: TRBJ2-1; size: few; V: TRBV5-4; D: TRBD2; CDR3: CASSLGREGRGEQFF; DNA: TGTGCCAGCAGCTTGGGTCGGGAGGGCCGGGGTGAGCAGTTCTTC
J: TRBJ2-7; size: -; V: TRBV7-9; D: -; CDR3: CASSPRSGYEQYF; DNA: TGTGCCAGCAGCCCTAGATCTGGGTACGAGCAGTACTTC
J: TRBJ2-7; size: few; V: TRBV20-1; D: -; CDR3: CSARADSVKYSYEQYF; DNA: TGCAGTGCTAGAGCGGATAGCGTGAAATATTCCTACGAGCAGTACTTC
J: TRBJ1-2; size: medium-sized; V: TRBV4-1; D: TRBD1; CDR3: CASSQAPGQGVYGYTF; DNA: TGCGCCAGCAGCCAAGCGCCGGGACAGGGAGTCTATGGCTACACCTTC
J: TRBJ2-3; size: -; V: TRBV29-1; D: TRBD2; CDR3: CSVPTLAGGFSTQYF; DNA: TGCAGCGTTCCTACACTAGCGGGAGGATTCTCTACGCAGTATTTT
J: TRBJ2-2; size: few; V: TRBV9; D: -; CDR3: CASSVSRGKTNTGELFF; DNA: TGTGCCAGCAGCGTATCTCGCGGGAAGACGAACACCGGGGAGCTGTTTTTT
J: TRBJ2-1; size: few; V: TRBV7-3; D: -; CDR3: CASSLDGGVNEQFF; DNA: TGTGCCAGCAGCTTAGACGGAGGGGTCAATGAGCAGTTCTTC
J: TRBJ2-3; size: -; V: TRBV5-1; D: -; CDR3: CASSLGGWTPPDAQYF; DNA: TGCGCCAGCAGCTTGGGGGGATGGACTCCACCAGATGCGCAGTATTTT
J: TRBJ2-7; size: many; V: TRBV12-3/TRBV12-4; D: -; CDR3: CASSFRYEQYF; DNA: TGTGCCAGCAGTTTTAGGTACGAGCAGTACTTC
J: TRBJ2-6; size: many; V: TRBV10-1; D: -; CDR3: CASSDSAREGGANVLTF; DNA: TGCGCCAGCAGTGATTCGGCCAGGGAAGGCGGGGCCAACGTCCTGACTTTC
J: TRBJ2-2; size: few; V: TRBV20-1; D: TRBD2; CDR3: CSARGLAGGDTGELFF; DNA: TGCAGTGCTAGGGGACTAGCGGGAGGGGACACCGGGGAGCTGTTTTTT
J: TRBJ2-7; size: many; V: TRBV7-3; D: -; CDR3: CASSFTISYEQYF; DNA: TGTGCCAGCAGCTTCACGATATCCTACGAGCAGTACTTC
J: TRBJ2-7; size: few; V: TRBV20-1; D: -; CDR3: CSASGVREDYEQYF; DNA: TGCAGTGCTAGCGGAGTCAGGGAAGACTACGAGCAGTACTTC
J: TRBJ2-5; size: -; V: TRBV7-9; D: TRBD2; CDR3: CASSPKRIGRETQYF; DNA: TGTGCCAGCAGCCCTAAGCGGATCGGGAGGGAGACCCAGTACTTC
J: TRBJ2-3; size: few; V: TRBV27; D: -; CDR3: CASALNPRAAAQYF; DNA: TGTGCCAGCGCATTGAACCCTAGGGCCGCTGCGCAGTATTTT
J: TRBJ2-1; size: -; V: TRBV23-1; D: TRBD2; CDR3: CASPRLAGGEEQFF; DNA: TGCGCCAGCCCCAGACTAGCGGGAGGGGAAGAGCAGTTCTTC
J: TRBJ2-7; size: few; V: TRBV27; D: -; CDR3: CASREGLGYEQYF; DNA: TGTGCCAGCAGGGAAGGATTAGGCTACGAGCAGTACTTC
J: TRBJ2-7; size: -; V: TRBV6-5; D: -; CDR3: CASSPLAQVMGYYEQYF; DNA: TGTGCCAGCAGTCCCCTGGCTCAGGTAATGGGCTACTACGAGCAGTACTTC
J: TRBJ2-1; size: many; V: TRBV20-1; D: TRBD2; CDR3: CSALTKLAANNEQFF; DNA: TGCAGTGCCCTAACAAAACTAGCGGCGAACAATGAGCAGTTCTTC
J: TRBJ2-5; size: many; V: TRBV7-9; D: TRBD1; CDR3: CASSLTRTGSQETQYF; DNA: TGTGCCAGCAGCTTAACCCGGACAGGAAGCCAAGAGACCCAGTACTTC
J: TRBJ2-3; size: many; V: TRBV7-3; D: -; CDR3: CASSPTGRTDTQYF; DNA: TGTGCCAGCAGCCCGACCGGACGTACAGATACGCAGTATTTT
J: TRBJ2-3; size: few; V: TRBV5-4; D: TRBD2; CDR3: CASSQTSGRIADTQYF; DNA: TGTGCCAGCAGCCAAACTAGCGGGAGAATTGCAGATACGCAGTATTTT
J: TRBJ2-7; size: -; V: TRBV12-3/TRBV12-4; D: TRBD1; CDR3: CASTSGTGSYEQYF; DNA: TGTGCCAGCACCTCCGGGACAGGGTCGTACGAGCAGTACTTC
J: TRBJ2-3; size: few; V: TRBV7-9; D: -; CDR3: CVSSLFEYTDTQYF; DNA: TGTGTCAGCAGCTTATTTGAGTACACAGATACGCAGTATTTT
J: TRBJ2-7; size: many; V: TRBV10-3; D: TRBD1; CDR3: CAISDLKGQIYEQYF; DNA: TGTGCCATCAGTGACCTTAAGGGACAGATCTACGAGCAGTACTTC
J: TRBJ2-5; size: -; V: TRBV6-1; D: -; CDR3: CASSGSPQETQYF; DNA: TGTGCCAGCAGTGGTTCCCCACAAGAGACCCAGTACTTC
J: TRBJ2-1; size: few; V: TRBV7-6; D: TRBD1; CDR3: CASSPVDRDNEQFF; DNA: TGTGCCAGCAGCCCCGTGGACAGGGACAATGAGCAGTTCTTC
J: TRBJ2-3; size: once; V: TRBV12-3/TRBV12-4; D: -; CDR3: CASSLFLRGADTQYF; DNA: TGTGCCAGCAGTTTATTTTTGCGCGGCGCAGATACGCAGTATTTT
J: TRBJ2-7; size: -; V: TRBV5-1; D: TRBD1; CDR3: CASSPNRGLYEQYF; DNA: TGCGCCAGCAGCCCCAACAGGGGGCTCTACGAGCAGTACTTC
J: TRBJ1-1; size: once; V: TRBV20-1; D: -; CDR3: CSAKTGQNTEAFF; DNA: TGCAGTGCTAAAACGGGACAAAACACTGAAGCTTTCTTT
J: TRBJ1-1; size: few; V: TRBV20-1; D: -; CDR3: CSARDPGNTEAFF; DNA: TGCAGTGCTAGAGACCCAGGGAACACTGAAGCTTTCTTT
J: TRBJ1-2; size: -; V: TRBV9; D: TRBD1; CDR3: CASSGHRGRHYGYTF; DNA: TGTGCCAGCAGCGGACACAGGGGGAGACACTATGGCTACACCTTC
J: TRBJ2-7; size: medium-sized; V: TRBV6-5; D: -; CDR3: CASSHTGTPRDPEPYEQYF; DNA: TGTGCCAGCAGCCATACCGGGACGCCCAGGGACCCCGAGCCCTACGAGCAGTACTTC
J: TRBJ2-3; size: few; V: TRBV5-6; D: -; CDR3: CASSPGRPYSTSGQYF; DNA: TGTGCCAGCAGCCCGGGCCGGCCGTACTCCACCTCCGGGCAGTATTTT
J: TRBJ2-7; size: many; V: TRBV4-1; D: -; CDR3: CASSQDRGWEQYF; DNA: TGCGCCAGCAGCCAAGATCGGGGGTGGGAGCAGTACTTC
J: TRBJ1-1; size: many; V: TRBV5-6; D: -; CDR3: CASSLDKLNTEAFF; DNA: TGTGCCAGCAGCTTGGACAAACTGAACACTGAAGCTTTCTTT
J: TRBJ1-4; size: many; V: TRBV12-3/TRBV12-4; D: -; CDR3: CASREDGGNNEKLFF; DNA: TGTGCCAGCAGGGAAGATGGGGGGAATAATGAAAAACTGTTTTTT
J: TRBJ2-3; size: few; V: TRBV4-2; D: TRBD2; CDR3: CASSQARDYSTDTQYF; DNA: TGTGCCAGCAGCCAAGCGAGGGACTATAGCACAGATACGCAGTATTTT
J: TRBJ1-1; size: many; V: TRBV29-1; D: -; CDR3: CSVIGLFGKPEAFF; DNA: TGCAGCGTCATCGGGCTTTTCGGTAAGCCTGAAGCTTTCTTT
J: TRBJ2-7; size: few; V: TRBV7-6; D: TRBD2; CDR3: CVSSSSSGRFEQYF; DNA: TGTGTCAGCAGCTCCTCTAGCGGGAGGTTCGAGCAGTACTTC
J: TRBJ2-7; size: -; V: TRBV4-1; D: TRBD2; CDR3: CASSSPGLSSYEQYF; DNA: TGCGCCAGCAGCTCCCCGGGACTAAGCTCCTACGAGCAGTACTTC
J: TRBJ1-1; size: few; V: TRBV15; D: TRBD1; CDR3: CATSSDGGQGDYFF; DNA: TGTGCCACCAGCTCCGACGGAGGACAGGGGGATTATTTCTTT
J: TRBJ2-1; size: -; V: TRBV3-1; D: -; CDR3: CASSHLRVYSQVTDEQFF; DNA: TGTGCCAGCAGCCACCTCAGGGTGTATAGCCAGGTTACGGATGAGCAGTTCTTC
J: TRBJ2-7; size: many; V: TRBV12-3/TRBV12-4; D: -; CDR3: CASSFNGPSYEQYF; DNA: TGTGCCAGCAGTTTTAACGGACCTTCCTACGAGCAGTACTTC
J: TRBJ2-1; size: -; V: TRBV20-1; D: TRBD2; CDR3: CSAIPPGGSLADEQFF; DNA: TGCAGTGCTATCCCGCCGGGCGGGAGTTTGGCGGATGAGCAGTTCTTC
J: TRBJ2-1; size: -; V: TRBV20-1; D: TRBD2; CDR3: CSARGLAGAYNEQFF; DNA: TGCAGTGCTAGGGGCCTAGCGGGAGCCTACAATGAGCAGTTCTTC
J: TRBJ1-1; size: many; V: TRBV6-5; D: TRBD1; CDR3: CASSYSTGMNTEAFF; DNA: TGTGCCAGCAGTTACTCGACAGGGATGAACACTGAAGCTTTCTTT
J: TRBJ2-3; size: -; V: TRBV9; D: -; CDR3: CASSDKAGAHTQYF; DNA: TGTGCCAGCAGCGACAAGGCGGGGGCCCATACGCAGTATTTT
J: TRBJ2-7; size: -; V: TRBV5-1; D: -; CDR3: CASSLEQGGSSYEQYF; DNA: TGCGCCAGCAGCTTGGAACAGGGAGGGAGCTCCTACGAGCAGTACTTC
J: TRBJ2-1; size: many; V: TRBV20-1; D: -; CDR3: CSARTVFTVQHYNEQFF; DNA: TGCAGTGCTAGAACAGTATTCACGGTACAACACTACAATGAGCAGTTCTTC
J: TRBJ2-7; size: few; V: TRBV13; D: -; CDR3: CASSLGSQSYEQYF; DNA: TGTGCCAGCAGCTTAGGCTCGCAGTCCTACGAGCAGTACTTC
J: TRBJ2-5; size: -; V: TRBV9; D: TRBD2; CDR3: CASSAGLAGGGGETQYF; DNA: TGTGCCAGCAGCGCGGGACTAGCGGGAGGAGGCGGAGAGACCCAGTACTTC
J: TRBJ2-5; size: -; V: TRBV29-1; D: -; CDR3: CSVEGEGHQETQYF; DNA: TGCAGCGTTGAGGGCGAGGGGCACCAAGAGACCCAGTACTTC
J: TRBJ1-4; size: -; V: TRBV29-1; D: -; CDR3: CSVEDFSDSTYEKLFF; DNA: TGCAGCGTTGAAGATTTTAGCGACAGCACCTATGAAAAACTGTTTTTT